This passage covers 11 T cell receptor beta chains from one sample sequenced in a study of T cells in Graves' hyperthyroidism and ophthalmopathy. What was amplified from RNA transcripts were TCR beta CDR3 regions. Carried out on the TCR CDR3, a first-round RT-PCR used the HTBI primer set. TCRdb fed the multiplex PCR reads into MiXCR, producing one record per CDR3 protein. The sample carries roughly 420,000 distinct CDR3 sequences, roughly 15% recorded once. The sample taken for sequencing was blood. These receptors all stem from a woman aged 18-35 years with Graves' hyperthyroidism.

The V call is TRBV6-2 or TRBV6-3, the J call TRBJ2-7, with 14 nucleotides matching TRBD2. Germline CDR1 reads MNHEY; CDR2 reads SVGEGT. The CDR3 spans 17 residues. Germline trimming cut 7 bases from V and 3 bases from J; bases unmatched to any gene: 11. The CDR3 sequence is CASTIGTSGRSHYEQYF. DNA for the CDR3: TGTGCCAGCACCATCGGGACTAGCGGGAGATCCCACTACGAGCAGTACTTC.

Many counts were recorded for this clonotype. This chain uses TRBV5-1 with TRBJ2-1; 13 bases are a match to TRBD2. Germline values: CDR1 SGHRS, CDR2 YFSETQ. CDR3 length equals 16 residues. Unmatched junction bases numbered 3, after V lost 4 bases and J lost 2 bases. The CDR3: CASSRGTSGTYNEQFF. The CDR3 bases are TGCGCCAGCAGCCGCGGGACTAGCGGGACCTACAATGAGCAGTTCTTC.

The sample holds a few counts of this clonotype. The chain couples TRBV20-1 to TRBJ1-2; D gene unclear. CDR1 DFQATT and CDR2 SNEGSKA come from the germline V gene (reference sequence). The germline V and J ends were trimmed by 2 bases and 0 bases, with 4 bases remaining between them. CDR3 length: 12 residues. CDR3 bases: TGCAGTGCTAGAACTTCTAACTATGGCTACACCTTC. This translates into CSARTSNYGYTF.

In its sample, this clonotype was seen many times. The V and J genes are TRBV12-5 and TRBJ2-1; D possibly corresponds to TRBD1 (5 bases). Trimming took off 3 bases at V and 8 bases at J, with 8 bases between the two ends. The CDR3 contains 12 residues. Germline values: CDR1 LGHNT, CDR2 FRNRAP. CDR3 sequence (DNA): TGTGCTAGTGGTTTATCAGGGTATGAGCAGTTCTTC. This translates into CASGLSGYEQFF.

This chain uses TRBV20-1 with TRBJ2-5; 11 bases are shared with TRBD2. This CDR3 region has 16 residues. The ends lost 3 bases at V and 5 bases at J; junction bases unmatched: 11. Germline V lookup: CDR1 DFQATT, CDR2 SNEGSKA (reference sequence). This CDR3 is CSASDYSGRAWETQYF. The CDR3 nucleotides read TGCAGTGCTAGTGATTATAGCGGGAGGGCCTGGGAGACCCAGTACTTC.

This clonotype was seen many times. The chain combines TRBV28 with TRBJ2-1; D may be TRBD1 (6 bases). The CDR3 has 12 amino acids. Germline CDR1 and CDR2: MDHEN and SYDVKM. V was cut by 5 bases and J by 8 bases, with 10 bases left in between. CDR3 amino acids: CASSPDRHEQFF. For the CDR3, the DNA is TGTGCCAGCAGTCCAGACAGGCATGAGCAGTTCTTC. The variable domain in full, completed from reference TRBV28 and TRBJ2-1, reads DVKVTQSSRYLVKRTGEKVFLECVQDMDHENMFWYRQDPGLGLRLIYFSYDVKMKEKGDIPEGYSVSREKKERFSLILESASTNQTSMYLCASSPDRHEQFFGPGTRLTVL.

The chain links TRBV20-1 to TRBJ1-2; D is uncertain. Trimming pared 6 bases from V and 0 bases from J, leaving 17 bases between. Germline loops: CDR1 DFQATT, CDR2 SNEGSKA (reference sequence). CDR3 length: 15 residues. The chain's CDR3 is CSALPAGLANYGYTF. The CDR3 nucleotides read TGCAGTGCACTCCCCGCGGGGTTAGCTAACTATGGCTACACCTTC.

This clonotype showed up just a few times. V gene TRBV4-1 combines with J gene TRBJ2-7; 7 bases fit TRBD2. The CDR3 length is 16 residues. V was clipped by 1 base and J by 0 bases; unmatched bases: 6. Germline V gene sequence: CDR1 MGHRA, CDR2 YSYEKL. CDR3 DNA sequence: TGCGCCAGCAGCCAAGGAACTAGCGTTACCTCCTACGAGCAGTACTTC. It specifies CASSQGTSVTSYEQYF.

This clonotype was recorded many times. V and J are TRBV7-6 and TRBJ2-3; 9 bases line up with TRBD2. Germline CDR1 and CDR2: SGHVS and FNYEAQ. CDR3 length: 14 residues. V lost 1 base, J lost 9 bases, and 5 bases stayed unmatched. CDR3 DNA sequence: TGTGCCAGCAGCTTAGATAGCGCGGGAGGGACGCAGTATTTT. Protein sequence: CASSLDSAGGTQYF.

This clonotype was seen repeatedly, ten times or more. V usage is TRBV11-2 and J usage is TRBJ2-3, with 7 bases lining up with TRBD2. CDR3 length: 17 residues. Germline loops: CDR1 SGHAT, CDR2 FQNNGV. After removal of 6 bases from V and 2 bases from J, the junction contained 14 bases not matched to a gene. CDR3 DNA sequence: TGTGCCAGCAGTTCGGGGCGGCGCGGGAGTGTCACAGATACGCAGTATTTT. The encoded protein is CASSSGRRGSVTDTQYF. Full variable domain (rest looked up from reference TRBV11-2 and TRBJ2-3): EAGVAQSPRYKIIEKRQSVAFWCNPISGHATLYWYQQILGQGPKLLIQFQNNGVVDDSQLPKDRFSAERLKGVDSTLKIQPAKLEDSAVYLCASSSGRRGSVTDTQYFGPGTRLTVL.

This clonotype was seen at least ten times. DNA for the CDR3: TGTGCCAGCAGTCGCTGGAGGACTAGCGAGACCAATGAGCAGTTCTTC. It yields the protein CASSRWRTSETNEQFF. This chain connects TRBV6-2 or TRBV6-3 to TRBJ2-1; 9 nucleotides align to TRBD2. Per germline, CDR1 MNHEY and CDR2 SVGEGT. The CDR3 covers 16 residues. V was clipped by 5 bases and J by 6 bases; unmatched bases: 11.